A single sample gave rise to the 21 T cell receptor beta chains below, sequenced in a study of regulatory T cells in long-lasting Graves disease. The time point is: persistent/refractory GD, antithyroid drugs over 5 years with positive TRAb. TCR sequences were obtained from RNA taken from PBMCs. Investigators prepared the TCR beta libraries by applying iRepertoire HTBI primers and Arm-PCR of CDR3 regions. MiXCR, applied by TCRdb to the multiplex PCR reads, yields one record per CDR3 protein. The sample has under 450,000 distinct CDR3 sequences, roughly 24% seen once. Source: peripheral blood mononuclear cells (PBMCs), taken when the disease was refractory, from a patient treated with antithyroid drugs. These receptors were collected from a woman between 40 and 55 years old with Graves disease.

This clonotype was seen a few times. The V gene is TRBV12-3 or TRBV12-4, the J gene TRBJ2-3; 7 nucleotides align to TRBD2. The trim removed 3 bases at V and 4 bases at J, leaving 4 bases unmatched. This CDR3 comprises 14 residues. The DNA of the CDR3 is TGTGCCAGCAGTTTTCGGCGGGAGTCAGATACGCAGTATTTT. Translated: CASSFRRESDTQYF.

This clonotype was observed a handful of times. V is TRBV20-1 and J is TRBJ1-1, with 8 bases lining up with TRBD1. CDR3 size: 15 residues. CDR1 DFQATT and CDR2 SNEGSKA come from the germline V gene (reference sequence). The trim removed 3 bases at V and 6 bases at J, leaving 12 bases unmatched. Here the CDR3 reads CSARRIDRGVSEAFF. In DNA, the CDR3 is TGCAGTGCTAGGCGTATTGACAGGGGCGTATCTGAAGCTTTCTTT.

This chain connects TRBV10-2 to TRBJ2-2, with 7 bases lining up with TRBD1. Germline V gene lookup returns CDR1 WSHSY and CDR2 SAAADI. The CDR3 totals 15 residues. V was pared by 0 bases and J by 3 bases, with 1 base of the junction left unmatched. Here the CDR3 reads CASSESQGYTGELFF. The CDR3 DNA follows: TGCGCCAGCAGTGAGTCACAGGGGTACACCGGGGAGCTGTTTTTT.

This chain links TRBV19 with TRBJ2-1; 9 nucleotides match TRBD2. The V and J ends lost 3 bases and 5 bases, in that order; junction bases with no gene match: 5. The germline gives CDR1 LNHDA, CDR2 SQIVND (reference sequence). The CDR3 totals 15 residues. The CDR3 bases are TGTGCCAGTAGTATCGACGCGGGAGGGCACAATGAGCAGTTCTTC. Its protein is CASSIDAGGHNEQFF.

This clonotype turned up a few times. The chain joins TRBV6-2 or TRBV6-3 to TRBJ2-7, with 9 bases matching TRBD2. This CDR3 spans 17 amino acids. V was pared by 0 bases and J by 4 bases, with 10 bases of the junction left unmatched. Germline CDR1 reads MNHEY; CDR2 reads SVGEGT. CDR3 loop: CASSYSTREGLPYEQYF. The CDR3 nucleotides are TGTGCCAGCAGTTACTCGACGCGGGAGGGTCTCCCTTACGAGCAGTACTTC.

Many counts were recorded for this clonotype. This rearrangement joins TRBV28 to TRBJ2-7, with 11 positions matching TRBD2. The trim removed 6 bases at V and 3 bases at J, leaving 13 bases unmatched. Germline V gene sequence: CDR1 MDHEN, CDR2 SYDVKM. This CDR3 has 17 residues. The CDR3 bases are TGTGCCAGCAGCCCAAAAGGCCGGGGGACTAGCGGCTACGAGCAGTACTTC. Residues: CASSPKGRGTSGYEQYF.

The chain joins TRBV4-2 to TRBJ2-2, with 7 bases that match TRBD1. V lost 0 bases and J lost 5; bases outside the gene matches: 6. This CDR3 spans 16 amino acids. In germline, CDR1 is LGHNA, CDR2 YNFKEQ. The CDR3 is CASSQDRGSWTGELFF. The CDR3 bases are TGTGCCAGCAGCCAAGACAGGGGGTCTTGGACCGGGGAGCTGTTTTTT.

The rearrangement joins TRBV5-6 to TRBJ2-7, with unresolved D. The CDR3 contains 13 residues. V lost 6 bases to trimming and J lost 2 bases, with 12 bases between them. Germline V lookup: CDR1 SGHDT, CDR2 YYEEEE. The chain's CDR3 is CASIRISPYEQYF. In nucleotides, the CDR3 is TGTGCCAGCATACGAATAAGCCCCTACGAGCAGTACTTC.

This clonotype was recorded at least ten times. The CDR3 is CASRKTPTRDNLHGYTF. The DNA of the CDR3 is TGTGCCAGCAGGAAGACCCCCACTCGGGATAACCTTCATGGCTACACCTTC. The J gene is TRBJ1-2, the V gene TRBV2; D uncertain. The CDR3 extends over 17 amino acids. V lost 6 bases and J 6 bases, leaving 26 bases between the germline ends. Germline CDR1 and CDR2: SNHLY and FYNNEI.

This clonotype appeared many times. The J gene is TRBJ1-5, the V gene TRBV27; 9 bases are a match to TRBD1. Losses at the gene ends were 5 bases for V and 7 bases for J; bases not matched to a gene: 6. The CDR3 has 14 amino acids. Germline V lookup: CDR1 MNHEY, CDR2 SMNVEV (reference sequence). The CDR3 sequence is CASSPGQGWQPQHF. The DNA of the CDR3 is TGTGCCAGCAGTCCGGGACAGGGCTGGCAGCCCCAGCATTTT.

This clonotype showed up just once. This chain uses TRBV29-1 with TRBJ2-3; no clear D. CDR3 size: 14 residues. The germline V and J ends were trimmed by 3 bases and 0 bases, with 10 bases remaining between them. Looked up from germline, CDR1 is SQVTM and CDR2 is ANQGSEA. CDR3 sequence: CSVEPGSSTDTQYF. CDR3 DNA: TGCAGCGTTGAGCCAGGCTCTAGCACAGATACGCAGTATTTT.

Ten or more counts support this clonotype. CDR3 coding DNA: TGTGCCAGCAGTTTATCTGGGCAGATCACTGAAGCTTTCTTT. As protein: CASSLSGQITEAFF. The chain is built from TRBV28 and TRBJ1-1; D not resolved. The V end was cut by 1 base, the J end by 4 bases, with 10 bases between. This CDR3 has 14 amino acids. The germline CDR1 and CDR2 sequences are MDHEN and SYDVKM.

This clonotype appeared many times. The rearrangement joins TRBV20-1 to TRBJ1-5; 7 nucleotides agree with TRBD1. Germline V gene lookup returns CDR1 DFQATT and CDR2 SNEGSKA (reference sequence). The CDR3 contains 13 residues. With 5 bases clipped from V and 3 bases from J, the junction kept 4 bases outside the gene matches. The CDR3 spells CSALTGDNQPQHF. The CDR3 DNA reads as TGCAGTGCTCTCACAGGGGACAATCAGCCCCAGCATTTT.

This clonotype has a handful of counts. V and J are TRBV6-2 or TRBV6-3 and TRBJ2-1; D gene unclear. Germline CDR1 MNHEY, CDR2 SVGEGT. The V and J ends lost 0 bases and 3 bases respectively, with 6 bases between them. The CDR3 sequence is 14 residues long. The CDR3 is CASSYSGRYNEQFF. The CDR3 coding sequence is TGTGCCAGCAGTTACTCCGGACGCTACAATGAGCAGTTCTTC.

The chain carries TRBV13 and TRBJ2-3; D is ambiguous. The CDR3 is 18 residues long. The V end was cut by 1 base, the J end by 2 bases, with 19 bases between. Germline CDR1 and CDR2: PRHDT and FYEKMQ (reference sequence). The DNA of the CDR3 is TGTGCCAGCAGCTTAGCGGGTTTTTTGGAGCTGGCCACAGATACGCAGTATTTT. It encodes CASSLAGFLELATDTQYF.

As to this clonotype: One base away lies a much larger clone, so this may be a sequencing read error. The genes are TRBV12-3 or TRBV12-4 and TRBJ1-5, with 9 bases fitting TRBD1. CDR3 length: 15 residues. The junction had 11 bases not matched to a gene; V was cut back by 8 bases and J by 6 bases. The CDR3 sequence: CASGPRGQGPQPQHF. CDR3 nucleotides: TGTGCCAGCGGACCCCGGGGACAGGGTCCTCAGCCCCAGCATTTT.

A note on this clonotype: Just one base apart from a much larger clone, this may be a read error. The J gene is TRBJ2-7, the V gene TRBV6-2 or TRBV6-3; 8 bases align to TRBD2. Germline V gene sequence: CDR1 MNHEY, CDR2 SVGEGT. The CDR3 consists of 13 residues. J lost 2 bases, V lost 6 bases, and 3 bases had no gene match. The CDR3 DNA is TGTGCCAGCAGGGCGGGGGGACCCTACGAGCAGTACTTC. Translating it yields CASRAGGPYEQYF.

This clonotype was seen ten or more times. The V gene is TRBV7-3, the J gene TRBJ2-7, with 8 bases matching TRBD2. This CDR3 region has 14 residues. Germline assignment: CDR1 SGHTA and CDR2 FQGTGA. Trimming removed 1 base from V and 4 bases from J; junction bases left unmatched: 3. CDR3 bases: TGTGCCAGCAGCTTAATGTCGGGGGGGTACGAGCAGTACTTC. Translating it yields CASSLMSGGYEQYF.

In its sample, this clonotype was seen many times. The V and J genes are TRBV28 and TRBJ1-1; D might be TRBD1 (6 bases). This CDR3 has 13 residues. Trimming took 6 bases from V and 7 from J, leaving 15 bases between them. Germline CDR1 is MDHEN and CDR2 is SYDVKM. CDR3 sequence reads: CASSPGQMIEAFF. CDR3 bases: TGTGCCAGCAGCCCCGGACAGATGATTGAAGCTTTCTTT.

Here the CDR3 reads CASRRSLREQYF. For the CDR3, the DNA is TGTGCCAGCCGACGCTCCTTACGGGAGCAGTACTTC. This chain joins TRBV25-1 and TRBJ2-7; no clear D gene. The germline CDR1 and CDR2 sequences are MGHDK and SYGVNS. The CDR3 spans 12 residues. V was pared by 8 bases and J by 7 bases, with 15 bases between.

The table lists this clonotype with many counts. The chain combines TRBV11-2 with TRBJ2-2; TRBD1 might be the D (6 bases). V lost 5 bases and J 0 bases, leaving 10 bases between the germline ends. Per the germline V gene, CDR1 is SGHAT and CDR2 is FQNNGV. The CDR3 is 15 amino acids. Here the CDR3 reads CASSLGQSNTGELFF. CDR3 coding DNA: TGTGCCAGCAGCCTTGGACAGTCGAACACCGGGGAGCTGTTTTTT. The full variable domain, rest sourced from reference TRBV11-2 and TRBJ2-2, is EAGVAQSPRYKIIEKRQSVAFWCNPISGHATLYWYQQILGQGPKLLIQFQNNGVVDDSQLPKDRFSAERLKGVDSTLKIQPAKLEDSAVYLCASSLGQSNTGELFFGEGSRLTVL.